This T cell receptor (beta chain) was identified during a study of blood T cell repertoires in COVID-19 (dated by TCRdb to about 2020). At the level of the whole study: Samples from collaborators originated in the United States, Italy and Spain and spanned both the acute and convalescent phases of COVID-19. The material from the prospective study consisted of cDNA or gDNA derived from T cells, B-cell-depleted T cells, or PBMCs. The samples were drawn from the first 160 participants of the ongoing ImmuneRACE study and from 950 to 1,500 subjects provided by 6 global collaborators. Subjects who had been exposed to COVID-19, were actively infected with it, or had recovered from it provided the deeply sampled blood TCRbeta repertoires that made up the dataset. HLA class I and class II types, where available, came from metadata supplied by the sample provider rather than from assay-based typing. Nearly every sample came with metadata listing a de-identified subject ID, COVID-19 status, age in years and sex. The repertoires were made available in a free public database intended to serve as a resource for research on the immune response to SARS-CoV-2. Results the study describes overall, beyond this receptor: The quantity of clinical and demographic metadata differed by source and by participant and was supplied without curation.

For this clone: Its antigen remains unidentified. No base-level quality is on record; no much larger clone is a single base apart.

CDR1 and CDR2 were assigned from the germline V gene (reference sequence) as LGHDT and YNNKEL. V is cut by 5 bases and J by 2 bases, and the space between the germline ends is 12 bases. The CDR3 starts with the cysteine, ends with the phenylalanine, and has 14 residues. The sequence is cut down to CDR3 DNA, 42 bases in frame from base 1. Collaborating institutions collected whole blood in K2EDTA tubes following their own protocols. For TCRbeta analysis, collaborators shipped samples in one of three forms: frozen whole blood, isolated PBMCs, or DNA extracted from either of those sample types. TCRbeta CDR3 regions were amplified from genomic DNA using the immunoSEQ Assay, a bias-controlled multiplex PCR. Processing in the source paper ran as follows. Within the assay, amplification of reference gene primers was used to estimate how many nucleated cells each sample contained. Sequence reads were collapsed and filtered to measure the absolute abundance of every unique TCRbeta CDR3 rearrangement. For each sample, productive Simpson clonality was calculated as the square root of Simpson's diversity index over productive rearrangements. This immuneACCESS table, as held by TCRdb, lists in-frame sequences with V and J called but not all clones. Of the missing ones, under half trace to an unresolved V gene in checked studies; the others have no known cause. The V and J calls and the clone size are those of that table, but D and trimming were determined from the DNA. Here the sample has 30,000 to 40,000 clones; about four fifths occur a single time. 30% to 40% of the sample comes from the top ten.

The sample comprised peripheral blood. The V and J segments used are TRBV3-1 (or the pseudogene TRBV3-2) and TRBJ1-2, and TRBD1 may be the D gene, going by 6 matching bases. This sequence originates from a man at least 80 years old with active or convalescent COVID-19. The DNA sequence is as follows: TGTGCCAGCAGCTTTTACAGGGACAACTATGGCTACACCTTC. Its protein product is CASSFYRDNYGYTF.